What follows describes a single T cell receptor (beta chain). The sample originates from a study of blood T cell repertoires in COVID-19. As processed by the authors: Estimation of nucleated cell counts relied on the amplification of reference gene primers. TCRdb's copy holds only in-frame clones and misses some; the assay was immunoSEQ multiplex PCR. V, J and clone size are taken as reported in that table, and D and trimming were inferred from the DNA itself. The sample carries 130,000 or so clones, approximately 80% recorded once. Sequenced input: peripheral blood. This TCR derives from a woman aged 60-70 years with active or convalescent COVID-19.

DNA for the CDR3: TGCGCCAGCAGGTCAGGGGGTCAGGACTATGGCTACACCTTC. Encoded protein: CASRSGGQDYGYTF. The chain couples TRBV5-1 to TRBJ1-2; 7 nucleotides line up with TRBD1. The germline V gene has CDR1 SGHRS and CDR2 YFSETQ. This CDR3 is built from 14 residues. V lost 5 bases, J lost 3 bases, and 7 bases stayed unmatched. Supplemented by reference TRBV5-1 and TRBJ1-2, the full variable domain reads KAGVTQTPRYLIKTRGQQVTLSCSPISGHRSVSWYQQTPGQGLQFLFEYFSETQRNKGNFPGRFSGRQFSNSRSEMNVSTLELGDSALYLCASRSGGQDYGYTFGSGTRLTVV.